Reported below is one TCR beta chain. One end of the junction does not line up with germline, which may come from a read error. CDR1 and CDR2 from the germline V gene are ENHRY and SYGVKD. The CDR3 spans 15 residues. This record belongs to a study of blood T cell repertoires in COVID-19. About the study: T cells, B-cell-depleted T cells, or PBMCs provided the cDNA or gDNA that served as material.

Clinical history reported by participants formed the basis on which cohorts were assigned. Cohort 3 recovery required two negative PCRs, clearance, or symptom resolution. The data were produced by immunoSEQ multiplex PCR, yet TCRdb's version contains in-frame clones alone and is incomplete. The repertoire holds some 320,000 clones, with roughly 90% as singletons. This clonotype was sampled from a man aged 60 to 69 who had recovered from COVID-19. This chain links TRBV10-3 with TRBJ2-5; 11 nucleotides line up with TRBD1. Sequenced sample: PBMCs or T cells enriched from blood (not recorded which). CDR3 DNA sequence: TGTGCTATCAGCGCCGGGACAGGGGGTGGAGAGACCCAGTACTTC. The encoded protein is CAISAGTGGGETQYF.